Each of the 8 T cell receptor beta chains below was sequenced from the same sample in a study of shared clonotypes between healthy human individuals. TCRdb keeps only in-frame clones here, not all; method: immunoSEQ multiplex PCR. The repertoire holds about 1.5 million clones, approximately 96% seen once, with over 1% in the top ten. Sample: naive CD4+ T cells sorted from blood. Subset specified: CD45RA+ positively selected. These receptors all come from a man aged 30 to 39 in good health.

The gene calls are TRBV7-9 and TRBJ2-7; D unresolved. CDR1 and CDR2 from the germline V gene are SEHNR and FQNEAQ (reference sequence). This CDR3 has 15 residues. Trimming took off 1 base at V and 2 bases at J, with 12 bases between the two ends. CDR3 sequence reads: CASSLGQGLAYEQYF. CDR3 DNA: TGTGCCAGCAGCTTAGGCCAAGGGCTCGCCTACGAGCAGTACTTC.

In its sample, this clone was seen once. In nucleotides, the CDR3 is TGCGCCAGCAGCTTGGGGGCGACAGGACTCTCTGGAAACACCATATATTTT. As protein: CASSLGATGLSGNTIYF. This sequence joins TRBV5-1 and TRBJ1-3, with D possibly TRBD1 on 6 matching bases. The CDR3 extends over 17 amino acids. In germline, CDR1 is SGHRS, CDR2 YFSETQ. Trimming took 0 bases from V and 0 from J, leaving 13 bases between them.

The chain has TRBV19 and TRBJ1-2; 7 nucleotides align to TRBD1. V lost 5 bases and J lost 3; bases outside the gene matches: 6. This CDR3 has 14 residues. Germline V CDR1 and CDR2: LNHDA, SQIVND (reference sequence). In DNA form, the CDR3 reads TGTGCCAGTAGTGAAACAGGGGTCGACTATGGCTACACCTTC. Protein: CASSETGVDYGYTF.

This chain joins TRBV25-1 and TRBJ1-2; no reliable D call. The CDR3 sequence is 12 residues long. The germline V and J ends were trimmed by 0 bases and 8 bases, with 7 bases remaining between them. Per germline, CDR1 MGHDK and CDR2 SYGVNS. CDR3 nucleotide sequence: TGTGCCAGCAGTGAATACCTTGACGGCTACACCTTC. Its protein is CASSEYLDGYTF.

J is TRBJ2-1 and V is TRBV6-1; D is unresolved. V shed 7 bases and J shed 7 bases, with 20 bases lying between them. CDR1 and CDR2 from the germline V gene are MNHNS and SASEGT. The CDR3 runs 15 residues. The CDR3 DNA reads TGTGCCAGCACCCCCTCTTATCAAGGGAAGAATGAGCAGTTCTTC. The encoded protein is CASTPSYQGKNEQFF.

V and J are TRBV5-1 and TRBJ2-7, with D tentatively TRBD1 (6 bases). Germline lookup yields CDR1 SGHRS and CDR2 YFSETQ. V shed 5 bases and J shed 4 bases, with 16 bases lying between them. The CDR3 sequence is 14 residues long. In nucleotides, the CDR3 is TGCGCCAGCAGTCACAGGGATAACACTTACGAGCAGTACTTC. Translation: CASSHRDNTYEQYF.

As DNA, the CDR3 is TGTGCCAGCAGAGGGACAGGGACTGGAAACACCATATATTTT. Amino acid sequence: CASRGTGTGNTIYF. V is TRBV2 and J is TRBJ1-3; the match to TRBD1 covers 9 bases. The CDR3 contains 14 residues. From germline, CDR1 is SNHLY and CDR2 FYNNEI. V shed 6 bases and J 2 bases; nucleotides not matched to a gene: 2.

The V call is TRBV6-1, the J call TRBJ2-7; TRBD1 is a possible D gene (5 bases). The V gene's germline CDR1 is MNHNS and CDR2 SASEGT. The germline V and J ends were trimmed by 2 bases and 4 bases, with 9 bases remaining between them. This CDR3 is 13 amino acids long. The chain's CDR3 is CASSERQLYEQYF. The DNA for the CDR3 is TGTGCCAGCAGTGAAAGACAGTTGTACGAGCAGTACTTC.